These T cell receptor beta chains were read from a single sample in a study of vaccination and CD4 T cells after COVID-19. No cognate antigen is known for these TCRs. TCRdb re-called the PCR reads with MiXCR, one entry per CDR3 protein. This table holds around 14,000 distinct CDR3 sequences, under 60% found once. Input material: CD4+ T cells from blood, cultured in vitro. These receptors were collected from a human donor who had recovered from COVID-19. The CDR3 runs from the conserved cysteine through the conserved F or W. A D gene is named only where the DNA matches it firmly. Rows may omit the clone size; those that give it use once, few, many or a size class.

CDR3 protein: CASSGDSTDTQYF
CDR3 DNA: TGTGCCAGCAGTGGGGACAGCACAGATACGCAGTATTTT
D gene: -
clone size: few
V gene: TRBV28
J gene: TRBJ2-3

CDR3 protein: CASRRTGSRGEDGYTF
CDR3 DNA: TGTGCCAGCAGGAGGACAGGGTCGAGAGGAGAAGATGGCTACACCTTC
D gene: TRBD1
clone size: -
V gene: TRBV6-1
J gene: TRBJ1-2

CDR3 protein: CAISEGEGARGYTF
CDR3 DNA: TGTGCCATCAGTGAGGGGGAGGGGGCACGTGGCTACACCTTC
D gene: TRBD1
clone size: -
V gene: TRBV10-3
J gene: TRBJ1-2

CDR3 protein: CASGPGYTF
CDR3 DNA: TGTGCCTCCGGACCGGGCTACACCTTC
D gene: -
clone size: few
V gene: TRBV10-3
J gene: TRBJ1-2

CDR3 protein: CASSLVGVRGYTF
CDR3 DNA: TGTGCCAGCAGTTTAGTGGGGGTGCGAGGCTACACCTTC
D gene: -
clone size: few
V gene: TRBV12-3/TRBV12-4
J gene: TRBJ1-2

CDR3 protein: CATSTRETQYF
CDR3 DNA: TGTGCCACCAGCACCCGGGAGACCCAGTACTTC
D gene: -
clone size: -
V gene: TRBV15
J gene: TRBJ2-5

CDR3 protein: CASSIPGEGPNTEAFF
CDR3 DNA: TGTGCCAGCAGCATCCCGGGTGAGGGCCCCAACACTGAAGCTTTCTTT
D gene: -
clone size: -
V gene: TRBV7-9
J gene: TRBJ1-1

CDR3 protein: CASSLVGGGVYGYTF
CDR3 DNA: TGTGCCAGCAGCTTAGTGGGGGGCGGGGTCTATGGCTACACCTTC
D gene: -
clone size: -
V gene: TRBV7-2
J gene: TRBJ1-2

CDR3 protein: CASSGGQGGETQYF
CDR3 DNA: TGCGCCAGCAGCGGGGGACAGGGAGGGGAGACCCAGTACTTC
D gene: TRBD1
clone size: -
V gene: TRBV5-1
J gene: TRBJ2-5

CDR3 protein: CASSPTRRTGELFF
CDR3 DNA: TGTGCCAGCAGCCCGACTCGACGGACCGGGGAGCTGTTTTTT
D gene: -
clone size: -
V gene: TRBV11-3
J gene: TRBJ2-2

CDR3 protein: CATSTRTSGSPYEQYF
CDR3 DNA: TGTGCCACCAGCACCCGGACTAGCGGGTCACCTTACGAGCAGTACTTC
D gene: TRBD2
clone size: few
V gene: TRBV15
J gene: TRBJ2-7

CDR3 protein: CASSLVGTRYGYTF
CDR3 DNA: TGTGCCAGCAGCTTGGTAGGGACGCGCTATGGCTACACCTTC
D gene: -
clone size: -
V gene: TRBV5-4
J gene: TRBJ1-2

CDR3 protein: CSASRFEGYGYTF
CDR3 DNA: TGCAGCGCCTCGCGATTCGAGGGATATGGCTACACCTTC
D gene: -
clone size: -
V gene: TRBV29-1
J gene: TRBJ1-2

CDR3 protein: CASSLGGARNPQHF
CDR3 DNA: TGCGCCAGCAGCTTGGGAGGGGCGAGGAATCCCCAGCATTTT
D gene: -
clone size: few
V gene: TRBV5-1
J gene: TRBJ1-5

CDR3 protein: CASTWASGSSPDTQYF
CDR3 DNA: TGTGCCAGCACGTGGGCAAGCGGGAGTTCCCCAGATACGCAGTATTTT
D gene: TRBD2
clone size: once
V gene: TRBV28
J gene: TRBJ2-3

CDR3 protein: CASSTRLAGEETQYF
CDR3 DNA: TGTGCCAGCAGCACTAGACTAGCGGGGGAAGAGACCCAGTACTTC
D gene: TRBD2
clone size: -
V gene: TRBV11-3
J gene: TRBJ2-5

CDR3 protein: CASRADGDTIYF
CDR3 DNA: TGTGCCAGCAGAGCAGACGGGGACACCATATATTTT
D gene: -
clone size: -
V gene: TRBV2
J gene: TRBJ1-3

CDR3 protein: CASSSQRRETQYF
CDR3 DNA: TGTGCTAGCAGCTCACAGCGGCGGGAGACCCAGTACTTC
D gene: -
clone size: -
V gene: TRBV7-7
J gene: TRBJ2-5

CDR3 protein: CASSSFRGHNEQFF
CDR3 DNA: TGTGCCAGCAGCTCCTTTCGGGGGCACAATGAGCAGTTCTTC
D gene: -
clone size: -
V gene: TRBV7-3
J gene: TRBJ2-1

CDR3 protein: CASSARDSPLHF
CDR3 DNA: TGTGCCAGCAGCGCGAGGGATTCACCCCTCCACTTT
D gene: -
clone size: -
V gene: TRBV27
J gene: TRBJ1-6

CDR3 protein: CASATRIQAFF
CDR3 DNA: TGTGCCAGCGCAACTCGGATTCAAGCTTTCTTT
D gene: -
clone size: few
V gene: TRBV6-1
J gene: TRBJ1-1

CDR3 protein: CASSKPLGGASTDTQYF
CDR3 DNA: TGTGCCAGCAGTAAACCCCTGGGGGGGGCCTCCACAGATACGCAGTATTTT
D gene: -
clone size: -
V gene: TRBV6-2/TRBV6-3
J gene: TRBJ2-3

CDR3 protein: CASSGAGGLEQFF
CDR3 DNA: TGTGCCAGCAGTGGGGCGGGAGGCCTAGAGCAGTTCTTC
D gene: TRBD2
clone size: -
V gene: TRBV2
J gene: TRBJ2-1

CDR3 protein: CASSGGGALSYEQYF
CDR3 DNA: TGCGCCAGCAGTGGGGGGGGAGCCCTCTCCTACGAGCAGTACTTC
D gene: TRBD2
clone size: once
V gene: TRBV10-1
J gene: TRBJ2-7

CDR3 protein: CASSYSRAAGHGYTF
CDR3 DNA: TGTGCCAGCAGTTACTCGAGGGCCGCGGGACATGGCTACACCTTC
D gene: -
clone size: -
V gene: TRBV6-2/TRBV6-3
J gene: TRBJ1-2

CDR3 protein: CASSPGAYNEQFF
CDR3 DNA: TGCGCCAGCAGCCCGGGGGCCTACAATGAGCAGTTCTTC
D gene: -
clone size: -
V gene: TRBV5-1
J gene: TRBJ2-1

CDR3 protein: CSAGTSGTIDTQYF
CDR3 DNA: TGCAGTGCTGGGACTAGCGGGACAATAGATACGCAGTATTTT
D gene: TRBD2
clone size: -
V gene: TRBV20-1
J gene: TRBJ2-3

CDR3 protein: CATSDSGTGELFF
CDR3 DNA: TGTGCCACCAGTGATTCGGGCACCGGGGAGCTGTTTTTT
D gene: -
clone size: few
V gene: TRBV24-1
J gene: TRBJ2-2

CDR3 protein: CASSELGRVDEAFF
CDR3 DNA: TGTGCCAGCAGTGAACTGGGTAGGGTTGATGAAGCTTTCTTT
D gene: -
clone size: -
V gene: TRBV6-1
J gene: TRBJ1-1

CDR3 protein: CASSPRTVEAFF
CDR3 DNA: TGTGCCAGCAGCCCCCGGACGGTTGAAGCTTTCTTT
D gene: -
clone size: -
V gene: TRBV7-2
J gene: TRBJ1-1

CDR3 protein: CSARVRPTNTEAFF
CDR3 DNA: TGCAGTGCTAGGGTGAGACCCACTAACACTGAAGCTTTCTTT
D gene: -
clone size: -
V gene: TRBV20-1
J gene: TRBJ1-1

CDR3 protein: CASSYSSRETEAFF
CDR3 DNA: TGTGCCAGCAGTTACTCGAGTAGGGAGACTGAAGCTTTCTTT
D gene: -
clone size: -
V gene: TRBV6-5
J gene: TRBJ1-1

CDR3 protein: CASSLRTGKNTEAFF
CDR3 DNA: TGTGCCAGCAGCTTACGAACAGGGAAGAACACTGAAGCTTTCTTT
D gene: -
clone size: -
V gene: TRBV11-3
J gene: TRBJ1-1

CDR3 protein: CASNKERNSPLHF
CDR3 DNA: TGTGCCAGTAATAAGGAGAGGAATTCACCCCTCCACTTT
D gene: -
clone size: -
V gene: TRBV19
J gene: TRBJ1-6

CDR3 protein: CSARVAEEHYEQYF
CDR3 DNA: TGCAGTGCTAGAGTGGCGGAAGAACACTACGAGCAGTACTTC
D gene: -
clone size: few
V gene: TRBV20-1
J gene: TRBJ2-7

CDR3 protein: CAWRGDSDTGELFF
CDR3 DNA: TGTGCCTGGAGAGGGGACAGCGACACCGGGGAGCTGTTTTTT
D gene: TRBD1
clone size: -
V gene: TRBV30
J gene: TRBJ2-2

CDR3 protein: CASSPETGWGGELFF
CDR3 DNA: TGTGCCAGCAGCCCAGAGACAGGTTGGGGCGGGGAGCTGTTTTTT
D gene: -
clone size: -
V gene: TRBV5-6
J gene: TRBJ2-2

CDR3 protein: CASSQTTGAGQPQHF
CDR3 DNA: TGCGCCAGCAGTCAAACTACAGGGGCCGGGCAGCCCCAGCATTTT
D gene: TRBD1
clone size: medium-sized
V gene: TRBV23-1
J gene: TRBJ1-5

CDR3 protein: CSAGLDRGAKTQYF
CDR3 DNA: TGCAGCGCCGGTCTCGACAGGGGTGCGAAGACCCAGTACTTC
D gene: TRBD1
clone size: -
V gene: TRBV29-1
J gene: TRBJ2-5

CDR3 protein: CSAYRSGRVDTQYF
CDR3 DNA: TGCAGTGCTTATCGGAGCGGGAGGGTAGATACGCAGTATTTT
D gene: TRBD2
clone size: -
V gene: TRBV20-1
J gene: TRBJ2-3

CDR3 protein: CASSLGGYDSPLHF
CDR3 DNA: TGTGCCAGCAGCTTAGGGGGGTATGATTCACCCCTCCACTTT
D gene: -
clone size: -
V gene: TRBV7-2
J gene: TRBJ1-6

CDR3 protein: CSASVVSGGTRGTDTQYF
CDR3 DNA: TGCAGTGCTAGCGTCGTTAGCGGGGGCACCAGGGGCACAGATACGCAGTATTTT
D gene: TRBD2
clone size: -
V gene: TRBV20-1
J gene: TRBJ2-3

CDR3 protein: CASSLTGVTEAFF
CDR3 DNA: TGTGCCAGCAGTTTAACAGGGGTTACTGAAGCTTTCTTT
D gene: TRBD1
clone size: -
V gene: TRBV12-3/TRBV12-4
J gene: TRBJ1-1

CDR3 protein: CASSQAETQYF
CDR3 DNA: TGCGCCAGCAGCCAAGCAGAGACCCAGTACTTC
D gene: -
clone size: medium-sized
V gene: TRBV4-3
J gene: TRBJ2-5

CDR3 protein: CASSATTGHSYEQYF
CDR3 DNA: TGTGCCAGCAGCGCCACTACGGGACATTCCTACGAGCAGTACTTC
D gene: -
clone size: -
V gene: TRBV7-8
J gene: TRBJ2-7

CDR3 protein: CASSFVQGAEAFF
CDR3 DNA: TGTGCCAGCAGCTTCGTACAGGGAGCTGAAGCTTTCTTT
D gene: -
clone size: -
V gene: TRBV7-2
J gene: TRBJ1-1

CDR3 protein: CASSRDSSSTDTQYF
CDR3 DNA: TGTGCCAGCAGCCGGGACTCTTCCAGCACAGATACGCAGTATTTT
D gene: -
clone size: -
V gene: TRBV7-3
J gene: TRBJ2-3

CDR3 protein: CASSENANTEAFF
CDR3 DNA: TGTGCCAGCAGTGAAAACGCGAACACTGAAGCTTTCTTT
D gene: -
clone size: -
V gene: TRBV2
J gene: TRBJ1-1

CDR3 protein: CASSSSGPFFF
CDR3 DNA: TGTGCCAGCAGCTCCTCGGGCCCCTTCTTTTTT
D gene: -
clone size: -
V gene: TRBV7-8
J gene: TRBJ1-5

CDR3 protein: CASSVASTDTQYF
CDR3 DNA: TGTGCCAGCAGCGTAGCTAGCACAGATACGCAGTATTTT
D gene: -
clone size: -
V gene: TRBV9
J gene: TRBJ2-3

CDR3 protein: CATSRDTNTEAFF
CDR3 DNA: TGTGCCACCAGCAGAGACACGAACACTGAAGCTTTCTTT
D gene: -
clone size: few
V gene: TRBV15
J gene: TRBJ1-1

CDR3 protein: CASSIGRGGGETQYF
CDR3 DNA: TGTGCCAGTAGTATCGGTCGAGGTGGAGGGGAGACCCAGTACTTC
D gene: -
clone size: -
V gene: TRBV19
J gene: TRBJ2-5

CDR3 protein: CASSNRGRGGNTIYF
CDR3 DNA: TGTGCCAGCAGCAACAGGGGGCGAGGAGGAAACACCATATATTTT
D gene: TRBD1
clone size: -
V gene: TRBV6-1
J gene: TRBJ1-3

CDR3 protein: CASSSGLGITQYF
CDR3 DNA: TGTGCCAGCAGCTCCGGACTGGGAATAACCCAGTACTTC
D gene: -
clone size: -
V gene: TRBV7-2
J gene: TRBJ2-5

CDR3 protein: CASSLEWGVLETQYF
CDR3 DNA: TGTGCCAGCAGCCTAGAGTGGGGAGTACTTGAGACCCAGTACTTC
D gene: -
clone size: -
V gene: TRBV11-2
J gene: TRBJ2-5

CDR3 protein: CASSRGGGWGTGELFF
CDR3 DNA: TGTGCCAGTAGTAGGGGAGGGGGTTGGGGCACCGGGGAGCTGTTTTTT
D gene: -
clone size: few
V gene: TRBV19
J gene: TRBJ2-2

CDR3 protein: CASSDVRTSSYNEQFF
CDR3 DNA: TGTGCCAGCAGTGACGTTAGGACTAGCAGCTACAATGAGCAGTTCTTC
D gene: TRBD2
clone size: -
V gene: TRBV2
J gene: TRBJ2-1